This T cell receptor (beta chain) stems from a study of T cells after yellow fever vaccination. Study conclusions and caveats: Abundant contaminating clonotypes from the bulk population could appear in FACS-sorted repertoires.

Concerning this clonotype: What it binds is not known.

CDR3 length: 13 residues. V was pared by 1 base and J by 3 bases, with 6 bases between. CDR1 is SNHLY and CDR2 is FYNNEI in the germline V gene. MiXCR, applied by TCRdb to the 5' RACE reads, yields one record per CDR3 protein. Here the sample spans around 300,000 distinct CDR3 sequences, about 4% being singletons. The material sequenced was PBMCs, taken 5 days after the yellow fever booster vaccination. The source is a man younger than 35 who received the YFV17D yellow fever vaccine. V gene TRBV2 combines with J gene TRBJ1-2; unclear D gene. This CDR3 reads CASSEGADYGYTF. The DNA for the CDR3 is TGTGCCAGCAGTGAAGGGGCAGACTATGGCTACACCTTC.